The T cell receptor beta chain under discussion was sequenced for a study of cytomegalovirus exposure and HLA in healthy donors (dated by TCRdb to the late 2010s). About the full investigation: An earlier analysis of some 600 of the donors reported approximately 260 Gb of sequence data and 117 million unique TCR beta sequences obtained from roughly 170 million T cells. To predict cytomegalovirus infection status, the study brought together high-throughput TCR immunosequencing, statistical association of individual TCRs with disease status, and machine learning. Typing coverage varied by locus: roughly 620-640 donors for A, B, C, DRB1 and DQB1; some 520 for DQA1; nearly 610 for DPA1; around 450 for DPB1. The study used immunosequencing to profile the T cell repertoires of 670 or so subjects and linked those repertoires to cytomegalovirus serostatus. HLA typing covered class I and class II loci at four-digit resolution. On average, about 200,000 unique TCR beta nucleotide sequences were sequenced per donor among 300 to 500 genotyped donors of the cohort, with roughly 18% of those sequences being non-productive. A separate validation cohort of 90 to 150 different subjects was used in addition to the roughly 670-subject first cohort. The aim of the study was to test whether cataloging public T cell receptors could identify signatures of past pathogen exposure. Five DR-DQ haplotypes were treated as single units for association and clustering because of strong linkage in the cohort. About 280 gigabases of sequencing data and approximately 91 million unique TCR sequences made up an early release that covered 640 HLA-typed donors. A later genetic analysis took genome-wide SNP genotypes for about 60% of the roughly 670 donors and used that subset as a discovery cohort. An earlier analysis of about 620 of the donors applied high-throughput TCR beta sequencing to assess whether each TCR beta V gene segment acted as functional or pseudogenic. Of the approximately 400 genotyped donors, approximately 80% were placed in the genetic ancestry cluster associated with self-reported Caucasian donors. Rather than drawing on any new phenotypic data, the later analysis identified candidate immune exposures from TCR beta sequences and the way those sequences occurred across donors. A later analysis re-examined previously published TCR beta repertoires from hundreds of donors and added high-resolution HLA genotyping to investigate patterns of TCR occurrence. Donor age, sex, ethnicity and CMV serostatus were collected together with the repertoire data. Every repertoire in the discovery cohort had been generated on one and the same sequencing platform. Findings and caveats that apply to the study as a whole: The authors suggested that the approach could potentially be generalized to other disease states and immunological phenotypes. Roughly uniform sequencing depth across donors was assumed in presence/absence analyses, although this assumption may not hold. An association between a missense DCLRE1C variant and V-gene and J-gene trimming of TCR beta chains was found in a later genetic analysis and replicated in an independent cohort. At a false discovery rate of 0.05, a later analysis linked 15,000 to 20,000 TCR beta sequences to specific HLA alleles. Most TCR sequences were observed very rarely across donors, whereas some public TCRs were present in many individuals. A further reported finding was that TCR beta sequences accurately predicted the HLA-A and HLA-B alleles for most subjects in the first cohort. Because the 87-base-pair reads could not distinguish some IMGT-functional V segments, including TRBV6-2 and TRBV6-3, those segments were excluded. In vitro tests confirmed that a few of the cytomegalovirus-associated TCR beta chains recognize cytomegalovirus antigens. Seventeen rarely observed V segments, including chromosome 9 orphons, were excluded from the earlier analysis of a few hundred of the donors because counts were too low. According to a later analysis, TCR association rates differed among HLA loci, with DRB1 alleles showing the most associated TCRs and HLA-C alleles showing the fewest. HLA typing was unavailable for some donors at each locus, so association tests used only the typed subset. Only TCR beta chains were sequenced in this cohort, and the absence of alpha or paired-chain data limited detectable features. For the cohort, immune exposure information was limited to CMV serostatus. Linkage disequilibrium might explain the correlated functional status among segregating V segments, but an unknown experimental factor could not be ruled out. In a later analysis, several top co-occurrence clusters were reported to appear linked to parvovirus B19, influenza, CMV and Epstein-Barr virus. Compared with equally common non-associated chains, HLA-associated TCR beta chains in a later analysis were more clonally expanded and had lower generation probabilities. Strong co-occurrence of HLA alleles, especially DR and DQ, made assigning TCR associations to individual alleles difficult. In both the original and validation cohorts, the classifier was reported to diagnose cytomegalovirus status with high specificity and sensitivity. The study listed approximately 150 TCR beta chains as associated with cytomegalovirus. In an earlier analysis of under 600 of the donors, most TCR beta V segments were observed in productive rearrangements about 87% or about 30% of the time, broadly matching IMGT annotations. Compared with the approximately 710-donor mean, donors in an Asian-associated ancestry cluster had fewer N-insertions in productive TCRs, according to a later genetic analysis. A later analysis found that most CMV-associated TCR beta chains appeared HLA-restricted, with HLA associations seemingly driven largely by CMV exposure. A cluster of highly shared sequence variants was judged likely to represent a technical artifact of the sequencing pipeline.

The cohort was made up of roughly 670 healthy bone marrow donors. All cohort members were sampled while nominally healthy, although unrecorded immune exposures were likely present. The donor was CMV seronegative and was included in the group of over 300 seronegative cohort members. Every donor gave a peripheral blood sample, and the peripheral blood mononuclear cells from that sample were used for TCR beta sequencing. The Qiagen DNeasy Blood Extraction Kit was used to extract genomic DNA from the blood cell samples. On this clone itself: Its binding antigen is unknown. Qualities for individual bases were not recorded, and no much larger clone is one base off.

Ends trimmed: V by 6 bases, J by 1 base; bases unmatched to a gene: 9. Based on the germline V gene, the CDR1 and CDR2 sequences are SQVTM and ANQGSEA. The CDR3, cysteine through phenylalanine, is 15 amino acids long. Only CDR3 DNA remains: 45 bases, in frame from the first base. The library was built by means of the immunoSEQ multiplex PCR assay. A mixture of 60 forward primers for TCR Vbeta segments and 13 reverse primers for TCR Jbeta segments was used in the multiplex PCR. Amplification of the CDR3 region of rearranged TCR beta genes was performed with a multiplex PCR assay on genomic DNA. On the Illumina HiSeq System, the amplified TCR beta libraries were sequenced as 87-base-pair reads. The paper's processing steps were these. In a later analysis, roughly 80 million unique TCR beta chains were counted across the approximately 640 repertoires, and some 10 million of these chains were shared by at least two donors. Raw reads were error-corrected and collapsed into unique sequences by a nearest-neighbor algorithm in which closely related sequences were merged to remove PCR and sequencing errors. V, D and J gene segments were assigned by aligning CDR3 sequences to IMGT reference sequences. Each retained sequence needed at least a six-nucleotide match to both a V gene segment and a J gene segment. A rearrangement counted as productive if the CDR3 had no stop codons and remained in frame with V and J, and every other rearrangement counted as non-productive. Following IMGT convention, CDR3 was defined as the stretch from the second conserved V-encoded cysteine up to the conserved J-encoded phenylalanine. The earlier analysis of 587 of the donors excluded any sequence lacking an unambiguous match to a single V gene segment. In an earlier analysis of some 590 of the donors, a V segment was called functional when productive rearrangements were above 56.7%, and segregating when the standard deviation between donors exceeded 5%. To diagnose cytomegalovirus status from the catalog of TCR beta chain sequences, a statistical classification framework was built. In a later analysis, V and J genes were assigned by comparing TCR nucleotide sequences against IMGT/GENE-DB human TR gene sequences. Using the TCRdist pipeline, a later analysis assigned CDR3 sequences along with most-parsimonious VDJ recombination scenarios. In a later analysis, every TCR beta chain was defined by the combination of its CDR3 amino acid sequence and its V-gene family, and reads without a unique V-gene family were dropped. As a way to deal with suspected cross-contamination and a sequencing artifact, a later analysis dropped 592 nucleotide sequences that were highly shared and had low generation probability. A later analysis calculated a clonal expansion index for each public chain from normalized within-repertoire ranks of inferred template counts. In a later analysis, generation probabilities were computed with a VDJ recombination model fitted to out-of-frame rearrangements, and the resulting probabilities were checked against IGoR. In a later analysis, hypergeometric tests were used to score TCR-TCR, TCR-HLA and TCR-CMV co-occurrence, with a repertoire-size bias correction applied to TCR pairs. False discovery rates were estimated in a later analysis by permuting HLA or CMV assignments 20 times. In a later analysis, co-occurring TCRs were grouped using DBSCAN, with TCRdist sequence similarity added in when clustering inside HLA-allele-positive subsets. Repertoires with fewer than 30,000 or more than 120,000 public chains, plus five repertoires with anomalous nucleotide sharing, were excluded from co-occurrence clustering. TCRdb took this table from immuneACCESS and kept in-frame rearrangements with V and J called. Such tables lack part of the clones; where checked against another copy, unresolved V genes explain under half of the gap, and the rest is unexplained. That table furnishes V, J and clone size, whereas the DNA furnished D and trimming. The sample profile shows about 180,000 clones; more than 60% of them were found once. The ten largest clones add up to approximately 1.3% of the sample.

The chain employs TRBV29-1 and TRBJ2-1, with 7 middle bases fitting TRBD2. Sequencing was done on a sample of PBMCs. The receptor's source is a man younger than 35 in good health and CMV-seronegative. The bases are TGCAGCGTGGGGGGAGGGCAGAGGTCCTACAATGAGCAGTTCTTC. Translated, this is CSVGGGQRSYNEQFF.